This T cell receptor beta chain comes out of a study of blood T cell repertoires in COVID-19. Germline assignment: CDR1 GTSNPN and CDR2 SVGIG (reference sequence). CDR3 length: 15 residues. The method was immunoSEQ multiplex PCR; TCRdb's version includes in-frame clones alone and lacks a portion of them. This repertoire shows 85,000 to 120,000 clones, more than 80% found once; its top ten account for 11% to 15%. This TCR was sampled from a woman aged 55-70 years with acute or convalescent COVID-19. Sequenced material: peripheral blood. This sequence joins TRBV30 and TRBJ1-2; tentative D call: TRBD1 (6 bases). The CDR3: CAGAPGSGDSYGYTF. The CDR3 DNA is TGTGCGGGGGCTCCCGGCAGCGGCGATTCGTATGGCTACACCTTC.